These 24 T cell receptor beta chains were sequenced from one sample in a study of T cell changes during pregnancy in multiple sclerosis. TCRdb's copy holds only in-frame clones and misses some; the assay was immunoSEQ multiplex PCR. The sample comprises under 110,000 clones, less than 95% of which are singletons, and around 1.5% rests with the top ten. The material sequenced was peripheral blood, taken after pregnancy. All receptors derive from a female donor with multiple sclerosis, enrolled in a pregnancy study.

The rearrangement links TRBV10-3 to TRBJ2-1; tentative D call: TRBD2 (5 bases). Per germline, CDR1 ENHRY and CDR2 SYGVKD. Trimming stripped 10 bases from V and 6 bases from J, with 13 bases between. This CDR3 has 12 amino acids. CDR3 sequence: CATARSGNEQFF. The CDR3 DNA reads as TGTGCCACCGCCCGAAGCGGCAATGAGCAGTTCTTC.

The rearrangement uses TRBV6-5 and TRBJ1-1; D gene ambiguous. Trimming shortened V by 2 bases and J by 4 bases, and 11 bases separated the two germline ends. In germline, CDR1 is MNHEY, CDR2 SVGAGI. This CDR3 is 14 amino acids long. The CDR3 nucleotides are TGTGCCAGCAGTTACATCGGGTACCCCACTGAAGCTTTCTTT. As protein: CASSYIGYPTEAFF.

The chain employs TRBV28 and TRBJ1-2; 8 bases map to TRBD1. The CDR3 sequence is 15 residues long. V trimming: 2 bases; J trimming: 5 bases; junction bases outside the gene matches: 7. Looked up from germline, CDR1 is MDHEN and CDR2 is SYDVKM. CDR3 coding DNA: TGTGCCAGCAGTTTAGCAGGGGGCGGCAGGTATGGCTACACCTTC. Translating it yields CASSLAGGGRYGYTF.

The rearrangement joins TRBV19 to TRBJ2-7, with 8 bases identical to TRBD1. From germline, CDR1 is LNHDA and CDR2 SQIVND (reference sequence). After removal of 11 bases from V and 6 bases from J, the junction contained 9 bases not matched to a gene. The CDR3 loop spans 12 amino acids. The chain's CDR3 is CARTTGEGEQYF. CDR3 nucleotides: TGTGCCCGCACGACAGGGGAAGGCGAGCAGTACTTC.

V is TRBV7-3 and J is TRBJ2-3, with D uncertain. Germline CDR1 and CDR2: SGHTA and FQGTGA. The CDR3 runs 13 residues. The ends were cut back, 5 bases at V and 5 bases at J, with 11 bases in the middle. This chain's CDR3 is CASSLEHGDTQYF. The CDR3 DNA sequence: TGTGCCAGCAGCCTTGAACATGGAGATACGCAGTATTTT.

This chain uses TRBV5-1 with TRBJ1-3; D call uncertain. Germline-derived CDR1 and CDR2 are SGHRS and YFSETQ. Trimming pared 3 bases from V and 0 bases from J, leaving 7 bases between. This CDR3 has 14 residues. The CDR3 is CASSWRDSGNTIYF. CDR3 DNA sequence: TGCGCCAGCAGCTGGAGGGACTCTGGAAACACCATATATTTT.

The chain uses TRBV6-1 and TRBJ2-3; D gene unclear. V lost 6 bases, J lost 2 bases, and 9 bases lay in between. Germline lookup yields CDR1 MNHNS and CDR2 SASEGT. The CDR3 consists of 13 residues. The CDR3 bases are TGTGCCAGCAGACGCGGCCTCACAGATACGCAGTATTTT. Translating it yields CASRRGLTDTQYF.

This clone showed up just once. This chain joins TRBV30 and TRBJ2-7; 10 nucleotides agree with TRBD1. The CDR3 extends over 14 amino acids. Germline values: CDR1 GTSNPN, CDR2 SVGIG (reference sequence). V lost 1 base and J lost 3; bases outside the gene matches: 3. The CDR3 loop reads CAWSGGQGGYEQYF. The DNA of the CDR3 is TGTGCCTGGAGTGGAGGACAGGGGGGCTACGAGCAGTACTTC.

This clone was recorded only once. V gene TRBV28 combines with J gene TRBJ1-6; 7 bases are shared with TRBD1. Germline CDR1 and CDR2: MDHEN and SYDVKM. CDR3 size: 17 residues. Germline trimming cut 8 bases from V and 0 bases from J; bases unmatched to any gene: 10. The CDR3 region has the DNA TGTGCCAGCTTAGGGACACAGGGGATCTCCTATAATTCACCCCTCCACTTT. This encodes CASLGTQGISYNSPLHF.

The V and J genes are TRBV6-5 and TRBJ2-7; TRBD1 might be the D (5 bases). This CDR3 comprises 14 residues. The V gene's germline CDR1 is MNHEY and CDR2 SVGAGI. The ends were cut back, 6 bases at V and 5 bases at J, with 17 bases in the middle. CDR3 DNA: TGTGCCAGCAGCCGGGCAGGGCATGTCAACGAGCAGTACTTC. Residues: CASSRAGHVNEQYF.

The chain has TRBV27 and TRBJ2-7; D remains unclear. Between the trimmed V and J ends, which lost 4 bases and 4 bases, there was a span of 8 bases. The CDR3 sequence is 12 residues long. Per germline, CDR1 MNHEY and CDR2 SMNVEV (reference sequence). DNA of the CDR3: TGTGCCAGCAGTTCCTCTACTTACGAGCAGTACTTC. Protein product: CASSSSTYEQYF.

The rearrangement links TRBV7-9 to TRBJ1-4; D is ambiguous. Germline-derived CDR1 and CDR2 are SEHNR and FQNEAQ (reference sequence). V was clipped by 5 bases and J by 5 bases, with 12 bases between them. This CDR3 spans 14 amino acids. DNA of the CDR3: TGTGCCAGCAGCGTGACGACTCTGAATGAAAAACTGTTTTTT. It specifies CASSVTTLNEKLFF.

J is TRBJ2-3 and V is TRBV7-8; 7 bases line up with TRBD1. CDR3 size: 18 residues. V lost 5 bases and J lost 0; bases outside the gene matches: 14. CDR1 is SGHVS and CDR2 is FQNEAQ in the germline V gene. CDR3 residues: CASSTRQGRIASTDTQYF. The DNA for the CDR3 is TGTGCCAGCAGCACCCGACAGGGCCGCATCGCTAGCACAGATACGCAGTATTTT.

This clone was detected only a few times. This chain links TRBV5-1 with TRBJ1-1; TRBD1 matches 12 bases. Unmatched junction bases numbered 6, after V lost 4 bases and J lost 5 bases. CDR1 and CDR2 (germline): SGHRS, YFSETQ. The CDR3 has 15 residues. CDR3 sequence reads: CASSLGQGARTEAFF. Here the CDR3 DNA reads TGCGCCAGCAGCCTGGGACAGGGGGCGCGAACTGAAGCTTTCTTT.

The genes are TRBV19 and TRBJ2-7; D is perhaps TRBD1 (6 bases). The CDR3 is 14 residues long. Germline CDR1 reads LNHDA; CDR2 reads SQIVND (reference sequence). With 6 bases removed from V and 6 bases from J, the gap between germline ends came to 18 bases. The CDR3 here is CASRPHRERAEQYF. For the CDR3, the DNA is TGTGCCAGTAGACCCCACAGGGAAAGGGCCGAGCAGTACTTC.

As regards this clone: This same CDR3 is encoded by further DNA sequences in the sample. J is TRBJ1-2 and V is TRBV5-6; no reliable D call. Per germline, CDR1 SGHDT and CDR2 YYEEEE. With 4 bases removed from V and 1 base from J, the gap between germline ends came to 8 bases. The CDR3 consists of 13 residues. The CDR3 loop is CASSLSGNYGYTF. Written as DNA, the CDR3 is TGTGCCAGCAGCCTTAGTGGTAACTATGGCTACACCTTC. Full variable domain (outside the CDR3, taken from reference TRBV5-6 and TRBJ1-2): DAGVTQSPTHLIKTRGQQVTLRCSPKSGHDTVSWYQQALGQGPQFIFQYYEEEERQRGNFPDRFSGHQFPNYSSELNVNALLLGDSALYLCASSLSGNYGYTFGSGTRLTVV.

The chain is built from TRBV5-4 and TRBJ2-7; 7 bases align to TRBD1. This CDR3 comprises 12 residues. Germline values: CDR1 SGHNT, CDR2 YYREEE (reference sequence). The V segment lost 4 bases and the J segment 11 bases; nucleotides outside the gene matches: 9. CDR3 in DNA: TGTGCCAGCAGCAGGACAGGAGCTGTAGAGTACTTC. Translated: CASSRTGAVEYF.

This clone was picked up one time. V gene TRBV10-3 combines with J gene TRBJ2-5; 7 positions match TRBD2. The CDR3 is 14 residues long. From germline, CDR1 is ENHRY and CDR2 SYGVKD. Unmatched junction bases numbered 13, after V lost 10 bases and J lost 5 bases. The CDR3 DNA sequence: TGTGCCAGTTCGGACGTGGTAGCGGGTGAGACCCAGTACTTC. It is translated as CASSDVVAGETQYF.

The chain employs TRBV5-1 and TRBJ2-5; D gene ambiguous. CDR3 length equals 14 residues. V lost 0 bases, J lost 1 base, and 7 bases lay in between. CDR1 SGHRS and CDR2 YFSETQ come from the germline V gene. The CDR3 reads CASSLVGSQETQYF. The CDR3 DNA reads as TGCGCCAGCAGCTTGGTGGGCAGCCAAGAGACCCAGTACTTC. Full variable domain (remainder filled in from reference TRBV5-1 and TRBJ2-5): KAGVTQTPRYLIKTRGQQVTLSCSPISGHRSVSWYQQTPGQGLQFLFEYFSETQRNKGNFPGRFSGRQFSNSRSEMNVSTLELGDSALYLCASSLVGSQETQYFGPGTRLLVL.

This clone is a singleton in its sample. The CDR3 DNA follows: TGTGCCATCAGTGAGTCTGGAGGACTCGCGTACCAAGAGACCCAGTACTTC. This gives the protein CAISESGGLAYQETQYF. This chain joins TRBV10-3 and TRBJ2-5; possible D gene TRBD2, 5 bases. Germline V gives CDR1 ENHRY, CDR2 SYGVKD. This CDR3 comprises 17 residues. V was shortened by 0 bases and J by 0 bases, with 14 bases between the two germline ends.

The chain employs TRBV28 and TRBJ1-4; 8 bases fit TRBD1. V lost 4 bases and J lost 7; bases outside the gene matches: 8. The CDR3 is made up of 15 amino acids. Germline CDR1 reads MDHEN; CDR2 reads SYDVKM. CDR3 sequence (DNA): TGTGCCAGCAGTTCCCCGACAGGGGAGGGTGAAAAACTGTTTTTT. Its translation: CASSSPTGEGEKLFF.

The CDR3 spells CASSVQLMNTEAFF. The CDR3 DNA reads as TGTGCCAGCAGCGTGCAGTTAATGAACACTGAAGCTTTCTTT. V and J are TRBV28 and TRBJ1-1; unclear D gene. Germline loops: CDR1 MDHEN, CDR2 SYDVKM. The ends were cut back, 6 bases at V and 0 bases at J, with 11 bases in the middle. This CDR3 region has 14 residues. The full variable domain, in which reference TRBV28 and TRBJ1-1 provide the parts outside the CDR3, is DVKVTQSSRYLVKRTGEKVFLECVQDMDHENMFWYRQDPGLGLRLIYFSYDVKMKEKGDIPEGYSVSREKKERFSLILESASTNQTSMYLCASSVQLMNTEAFFGQGTRLTVV.

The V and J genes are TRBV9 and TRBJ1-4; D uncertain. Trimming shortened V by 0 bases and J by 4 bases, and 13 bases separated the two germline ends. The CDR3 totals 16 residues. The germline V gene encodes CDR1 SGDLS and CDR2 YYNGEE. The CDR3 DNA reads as TGTGCCAGCAGCGTAGCGGGGAGTGGGAATAATGAAAAACTGTTTTTT. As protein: CASSVAGSGNNEKLFF.

CDR3 bases: TGTGCCAGCAGTTTGAGTGGGGGCCCCCGTTACGAGCAGTACTTC. It codes for CASSLSGGPRYEQYF. J is TRBJ2-7 and V is TRBV28; D is possibly TRBD1 (6 bases). The CDR3 is 15 amino acids. Germline values: CDR1 MDHEN, CDR2 SYDVKM. Trimming left V 3 bases short and J 4 bases short, with 16 bases between.